Listed below are T cell receptor beta chains from one sample, sequenced in a study of OX40 agonist ivuxolimab in advanced cancers. TCRdb's copy holds only in-frame clones and misses some; the assay was immunoSEQ multiplex PCR. The sample includes more than 45,000 clones, under 95% seen only once; the top ten take 15% to 20%. The material was CD4+ or CD8+ T cells sorted from blood, obtained in a trial of the OX40 agonist ivuxolimab. The receptors here all came from an adult with an advanced solid tumor such as melanoma, head and neck, liver or kidney cancer. Each CDR3 is given without its conserved first and last residue. Each record gives: V gene, clone size, D gene, CDR3 protein. The D gene is left open where the match is weak. The listing skips clone size in some rows; elsewhere it reads once, few, many or a size class.

V gene: TRBV19; clone size: .; D gene: .; CDR3 protein: ASTGSNEQF
V gene: TRBV28; clone size: .; D gene: .; CDR3 protein: ASTPGGFRGYT
V gene: TRBV5-1; clone size: .; D gene: .; CDR3 protein: ASTGTNSYEQY
V gene: TRBV2; clone size: once; D gene: .; CDR3 protein: ASSEGSLTSYEQY
V gene: TRBV11-3; clone size: once; D gene: TRBD2; CDR3 protein: ASSPTSGSGETQY
V gene: TRBV27; clone size: .; D gene: .; CDR3 protein: ASSSLGANVLT
V gene: TRBV7-6; clone size: .; D gene: TRBD2; CDR3 protein: ASSLGLRTSGIYNEQF
V gene: TRBV19; clone size: .; D gene: .; CDR3 protein: ASSPARQILYGYT
V gene: TRBV18; clone size: .; D gene: .; CDR3 protein: ASSLTSGTRDPYEQY
V gene: TRBV5-1; clone size: .; D gene: .; CDR3 protein: ASSLGRNQPQH
V gene: TRBV6-5; clone size: medium-sized; D gene: TRBD1; CDR3 protein: ASTPGQDNYGYT
V gene: TRBV2; clone size: .; D gene: TRBD2; CDR3 protein: ASREASGAYNEQF
V gene: TRBV30; clone size: once; D gene: .; CDR3 protein: AWSVRDDYGYT
V gene: TRBV13; clone size: .; D gene: TRBD2; CDR3 protein: ASSPRLAGVMVTQY
V gene: TRBV19; clone size: .; D gene: TRBD2; CDR3 protein: ASTASGTAYEQY
V gene: TRBV29-1; clone size: .; D gene: TRBD1; CDR3 protein: SVEDLGTDNYGYT
V gene: TRBV7-7; clone size: .; D gene: TRBD1; CDR3 protein: ASSLGQGAYEQY
V gene: TRBV7-9; clone size: .; D gene: .; CDR3 protein: ASSQNRDGSEIRLF
V gene: TRBV19; clone size: .; D gene: TRBD2; CDR3 protein: ASSVGSGATYEQY
V gene: TRBV30; clone size: .; D gene: TRBD2; CDR3 protein: AWIIAGAADTQY
V gene: TRBV5-4; clone size: .; D gene: .; CDR3 protein: ASQIQGGNTEAF
V gene: TRBV30; clone size: .; D gene: .; CDR3 protein: AWSESGLLKDTQY
V gene: TRBV2; clone size: .; D gene: TRBD1; CDR3 protein: ASSNDRGALTSNQPQH
V gene: TRBV19; clone size: .; D gene: .; CDR3 protein: ASKVGGPFVNEQF
V gene: TRBV5-4; clone size: .; D gene: .; CDR3 protein: ASSRGETQY
V gene: TRBV21-1; clone size: .; D gene: .; CDR3 protein: ASSKKGTDYNEQF
V gene: TRBV6-5; clone size: .; D gene: .; CDR3 protein: ASSEVGEQF
V gene: TRBV5-1; clone size: .; D gene: .; CDR3 protein: ASRPGRGLSEAF
V gene: TRBV25-1; clone size: .; D gene: .; CDR3 protein: ASSDFRRGTHEQY
V gene: TRBV10-2; clone size: .; D gene: .; CDR3 protein: ASAPARSSSYNSPLH
V gene: TRBV27; clone size: .; D gene: .; CDR3 protein: ASSLGLGYEQY
V gene: TRBV13; clone size: .; D gene: TRBD2; CDR3 protein: ATVSGSSYEQY
V gene: TRBV7-9; clone size: .; D gene: .; CDR3 protein: ASSSVGSKSYNEQF
V gene: TRBV15; clone size: .; D gene: TRBD2; CDR3 protein: ATSRDFGGAYEQY
V gene: TRBV7-3; clone size: .; D gene: .; CDR3 protein: ASSTFREDTQY
V gene: TRBV5-5; clone size: .; D gene: TRBD1; CDR3 protein: ASSLDPGQGVTEGYT
V gene: TRBV5-6; clone size: .; D gene: TRBD1; CDR3 protein: ASSWRTGWGEQY
V gene: TRBV19; clone size: .; D gene: .; CDR3 protein: ASRTPDRSKLF